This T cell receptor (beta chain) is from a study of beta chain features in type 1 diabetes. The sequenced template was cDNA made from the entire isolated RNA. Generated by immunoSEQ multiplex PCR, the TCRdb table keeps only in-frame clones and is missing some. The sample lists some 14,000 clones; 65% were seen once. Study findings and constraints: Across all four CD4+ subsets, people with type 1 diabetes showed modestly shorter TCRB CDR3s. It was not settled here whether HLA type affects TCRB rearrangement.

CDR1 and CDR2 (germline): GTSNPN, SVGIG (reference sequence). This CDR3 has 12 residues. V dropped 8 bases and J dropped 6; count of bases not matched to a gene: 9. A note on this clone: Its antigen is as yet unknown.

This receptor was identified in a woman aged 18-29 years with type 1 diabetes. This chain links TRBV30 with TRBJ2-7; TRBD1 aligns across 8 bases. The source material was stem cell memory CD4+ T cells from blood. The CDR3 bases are TGTGCCGGCCGGACAGGGAGACGCGAGCAGTACTTC. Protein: CAGRTGRREQYF.